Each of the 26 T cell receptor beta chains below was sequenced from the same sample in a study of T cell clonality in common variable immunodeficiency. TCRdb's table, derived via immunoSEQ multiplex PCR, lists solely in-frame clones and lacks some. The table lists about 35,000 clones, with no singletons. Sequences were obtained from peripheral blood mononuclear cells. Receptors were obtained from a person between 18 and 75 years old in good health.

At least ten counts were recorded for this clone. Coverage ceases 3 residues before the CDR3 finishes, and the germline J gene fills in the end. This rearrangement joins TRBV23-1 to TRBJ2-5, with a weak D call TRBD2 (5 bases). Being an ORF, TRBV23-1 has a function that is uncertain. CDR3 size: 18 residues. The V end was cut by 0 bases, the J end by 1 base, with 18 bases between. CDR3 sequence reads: CASSQSPRGLISQETQYF. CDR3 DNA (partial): TGCGCCAGCAGTCAATCCCCACGAGGACTTATCAGCCAAGAGACC.

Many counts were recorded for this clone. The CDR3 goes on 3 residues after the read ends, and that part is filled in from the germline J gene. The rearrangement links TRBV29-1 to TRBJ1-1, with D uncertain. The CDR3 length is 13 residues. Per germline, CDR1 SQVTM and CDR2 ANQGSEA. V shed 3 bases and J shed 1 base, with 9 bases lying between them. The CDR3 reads CSVETPENTEAFF. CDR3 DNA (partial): TGCAGCGTTGAGACTCCTGAGAACACTGAA.

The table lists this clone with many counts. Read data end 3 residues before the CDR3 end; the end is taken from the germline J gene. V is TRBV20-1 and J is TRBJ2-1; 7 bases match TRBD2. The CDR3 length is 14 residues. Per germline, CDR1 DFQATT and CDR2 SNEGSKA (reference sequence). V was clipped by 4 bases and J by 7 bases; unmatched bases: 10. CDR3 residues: CSAMTSRWGNEQFF. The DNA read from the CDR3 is TGCAGTGCTATGACTAGCCGTTGGGGTAATGAG.

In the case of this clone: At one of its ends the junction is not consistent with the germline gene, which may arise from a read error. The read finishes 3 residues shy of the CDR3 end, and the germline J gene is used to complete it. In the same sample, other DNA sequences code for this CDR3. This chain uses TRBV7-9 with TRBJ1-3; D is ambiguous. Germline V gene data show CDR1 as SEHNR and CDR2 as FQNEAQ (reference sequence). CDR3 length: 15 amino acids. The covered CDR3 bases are TGTGCCAGCAGCCTAATGGGCGCCGGGGAGAACACA. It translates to CASSLMGAGENT. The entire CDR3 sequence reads CASSLMGAGENTIYF.

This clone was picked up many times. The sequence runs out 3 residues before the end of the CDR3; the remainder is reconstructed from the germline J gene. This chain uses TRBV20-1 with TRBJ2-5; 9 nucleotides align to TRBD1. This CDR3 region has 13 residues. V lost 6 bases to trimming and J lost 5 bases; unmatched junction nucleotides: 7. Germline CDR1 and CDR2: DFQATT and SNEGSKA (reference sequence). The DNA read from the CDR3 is TGCAGTGCCCGTGACAGGGGGATGGAGACC. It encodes CSARDRGMET. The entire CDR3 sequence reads CSARDRGMETQYF.

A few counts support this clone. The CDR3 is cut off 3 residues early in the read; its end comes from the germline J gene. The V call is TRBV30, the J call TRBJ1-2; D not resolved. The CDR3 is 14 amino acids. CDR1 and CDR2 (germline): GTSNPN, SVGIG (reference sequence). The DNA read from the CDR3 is TGTGCCTGGAGTGTACGCGGGATCGGGGATACC. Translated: CAWSVRGIGDT. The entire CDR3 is CAWSVRGIGDTYTF.

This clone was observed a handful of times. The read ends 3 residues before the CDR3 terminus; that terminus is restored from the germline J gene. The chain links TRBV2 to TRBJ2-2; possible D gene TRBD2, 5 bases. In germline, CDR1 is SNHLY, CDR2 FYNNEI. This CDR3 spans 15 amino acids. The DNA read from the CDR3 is TGTGCCAGCAGTGCAGCCGCCAAGCGGAATTCACCG. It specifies CASSAAAKRNSP. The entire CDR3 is CASSAAAKRNSPLFF.

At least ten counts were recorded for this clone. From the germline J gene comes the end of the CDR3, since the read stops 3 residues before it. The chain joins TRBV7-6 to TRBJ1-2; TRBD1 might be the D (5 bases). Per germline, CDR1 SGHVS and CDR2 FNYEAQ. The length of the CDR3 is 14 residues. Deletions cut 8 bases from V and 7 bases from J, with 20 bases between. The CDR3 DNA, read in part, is TGTGCCAGCGGCCCTTTGGGGCTACTCTTTGGC. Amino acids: CASGPLGLLFG. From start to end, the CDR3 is CASGPLGLLFGYTF.

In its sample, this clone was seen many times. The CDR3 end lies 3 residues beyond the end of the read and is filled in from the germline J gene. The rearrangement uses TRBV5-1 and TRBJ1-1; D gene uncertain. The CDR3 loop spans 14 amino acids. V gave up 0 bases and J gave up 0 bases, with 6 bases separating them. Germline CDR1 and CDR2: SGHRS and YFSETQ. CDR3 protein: CASSLDGLNTEAFF. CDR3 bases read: TGCGCCAGCAGCTTGGACGGTCTGAACACTGAA.

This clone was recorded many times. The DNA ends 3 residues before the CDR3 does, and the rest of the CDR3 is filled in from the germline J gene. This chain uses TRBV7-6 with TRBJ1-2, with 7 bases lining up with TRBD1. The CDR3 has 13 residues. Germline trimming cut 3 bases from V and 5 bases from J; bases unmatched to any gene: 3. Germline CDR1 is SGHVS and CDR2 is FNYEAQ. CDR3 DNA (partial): TGTGCCAGCAGCTTTGCAGGGGGGTATGGC. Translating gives CASSFAGGYG. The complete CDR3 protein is CASSFAGGYGYTF. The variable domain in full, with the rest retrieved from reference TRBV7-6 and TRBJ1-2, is GAGVSQSPRYKVTKRGQDVALRCDPISGHVSLYWYRQALGQGPEFLTYFNYEAQQDKSGLPNDRFSAERPEGSISTLTIQRTEQRDSAMYRCASSFAGGYGYTFGSGTRLTVV.

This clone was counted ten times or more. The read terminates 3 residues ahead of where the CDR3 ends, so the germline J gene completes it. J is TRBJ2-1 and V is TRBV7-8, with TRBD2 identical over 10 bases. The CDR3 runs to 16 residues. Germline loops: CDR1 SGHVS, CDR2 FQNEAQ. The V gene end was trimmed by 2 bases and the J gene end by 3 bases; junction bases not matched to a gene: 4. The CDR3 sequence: CASSLFGTSDYNEQFF. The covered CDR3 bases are TGTGCCAGCAGCTTATTTGGGACTAGCGACTACAATGAG. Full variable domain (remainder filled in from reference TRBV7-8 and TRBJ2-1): GAGVSQSPRYKVAKRGQDVALRCDPISGHVSLFWYQQALGQGPEFLTYFQNEAQLDKSGLPSDRFFAERPEGSVSTLKIQRTQQEDSAVYLCASSLFGTSDYNEQFFGPGTRLTVL.

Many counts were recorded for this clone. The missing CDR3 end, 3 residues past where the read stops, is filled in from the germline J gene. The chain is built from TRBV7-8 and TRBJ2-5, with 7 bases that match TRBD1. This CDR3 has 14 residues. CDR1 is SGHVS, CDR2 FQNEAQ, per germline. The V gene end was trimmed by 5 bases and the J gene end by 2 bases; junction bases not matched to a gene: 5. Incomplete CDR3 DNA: TGTGCCAGCAGCCCGCGGACAGGTCAAGAGACC. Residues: CASSPRTGQET. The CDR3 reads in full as CASSPRTGQETQYF. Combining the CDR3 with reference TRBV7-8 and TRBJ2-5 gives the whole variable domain GAGVSQSPRYKVAKRGQDVALRCDPISGHVSLFWYQQALGQGPEFLTYFQNEAQLDKSGLPSDRFFAERPEGSVSTLKIQRTQQEDSAVYLCASSPRTGQETQYFGPGTRLLVL.

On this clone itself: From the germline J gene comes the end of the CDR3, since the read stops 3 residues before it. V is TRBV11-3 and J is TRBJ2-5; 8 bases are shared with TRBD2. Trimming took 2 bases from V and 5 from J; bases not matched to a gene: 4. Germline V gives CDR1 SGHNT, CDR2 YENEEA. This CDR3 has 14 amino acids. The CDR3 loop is CASSLMGGGETQYF. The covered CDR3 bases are TGTGCCAGCAGCTTAATGGGCGGGGGGGAGACC.

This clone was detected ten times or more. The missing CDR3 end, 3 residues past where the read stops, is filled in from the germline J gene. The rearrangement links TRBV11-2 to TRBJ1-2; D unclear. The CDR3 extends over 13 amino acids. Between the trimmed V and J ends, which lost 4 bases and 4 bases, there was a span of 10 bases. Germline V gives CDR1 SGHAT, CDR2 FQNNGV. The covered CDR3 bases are TGTGCCAGCAGCTCCGACACTCGCTATGGC. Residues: CASSSDTRYG. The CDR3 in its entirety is CASSSDTRYGYTF.

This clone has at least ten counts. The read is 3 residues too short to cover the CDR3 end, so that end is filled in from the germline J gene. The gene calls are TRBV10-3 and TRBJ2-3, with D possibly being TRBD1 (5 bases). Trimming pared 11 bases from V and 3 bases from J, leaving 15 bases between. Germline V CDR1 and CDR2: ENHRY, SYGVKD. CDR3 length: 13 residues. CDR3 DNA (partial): TGTGCCCTCCAGGACACTCGGACAGATACG. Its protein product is CALQDTRTDT. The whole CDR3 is CALQDTRTDTQYF.

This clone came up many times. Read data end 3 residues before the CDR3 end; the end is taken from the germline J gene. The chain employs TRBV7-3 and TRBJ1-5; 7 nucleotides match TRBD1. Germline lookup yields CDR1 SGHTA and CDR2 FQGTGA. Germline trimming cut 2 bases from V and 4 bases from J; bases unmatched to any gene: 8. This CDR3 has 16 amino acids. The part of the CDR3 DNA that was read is TGTGCCAGCAGCTTAGTGAGACAGGGAAGAAATCAGCCC. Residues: CASSLVRQGRNQP. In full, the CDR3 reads CASSLVRQGRNQPQHF.

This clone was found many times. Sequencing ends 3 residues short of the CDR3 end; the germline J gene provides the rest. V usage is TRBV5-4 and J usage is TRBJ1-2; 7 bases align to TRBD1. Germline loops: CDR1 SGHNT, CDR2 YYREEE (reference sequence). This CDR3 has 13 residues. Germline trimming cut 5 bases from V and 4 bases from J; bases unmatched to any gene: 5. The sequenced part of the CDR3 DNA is TGTGCCAGCAGTACACAGGGGTTCTATGGC. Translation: CASSTQGFYG. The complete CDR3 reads CASSTQGFYGYTF.

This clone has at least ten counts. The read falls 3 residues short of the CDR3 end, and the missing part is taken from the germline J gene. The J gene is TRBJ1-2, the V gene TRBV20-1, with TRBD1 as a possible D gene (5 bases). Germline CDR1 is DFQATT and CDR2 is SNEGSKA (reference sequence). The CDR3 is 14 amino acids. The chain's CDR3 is CSAPGLTLYNDYTF. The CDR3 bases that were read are TGCAGTGCCCCAGGGCTAACCCTATACAATGAC.

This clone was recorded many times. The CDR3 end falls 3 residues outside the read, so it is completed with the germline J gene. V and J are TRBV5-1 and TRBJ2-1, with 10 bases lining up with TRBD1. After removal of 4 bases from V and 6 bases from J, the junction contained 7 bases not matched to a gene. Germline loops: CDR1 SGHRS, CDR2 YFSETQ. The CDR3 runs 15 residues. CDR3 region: CASSPPGTGVNEQFF. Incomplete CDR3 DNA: TGCGCCAGCAGCCCCCCCGGGACAGGGGTCAATGAG. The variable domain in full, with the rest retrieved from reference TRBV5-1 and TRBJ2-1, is KAGVTQTPRYLIKTRGQQVTLSCSPISGHRSVSWYQQTPGQGLQFLFEYFSETQRNKGNFPGRFSGRQFSNSRSEMNVSTLELGDSALYLCASSPPGTGVNEQFFGPGTRLTVL.

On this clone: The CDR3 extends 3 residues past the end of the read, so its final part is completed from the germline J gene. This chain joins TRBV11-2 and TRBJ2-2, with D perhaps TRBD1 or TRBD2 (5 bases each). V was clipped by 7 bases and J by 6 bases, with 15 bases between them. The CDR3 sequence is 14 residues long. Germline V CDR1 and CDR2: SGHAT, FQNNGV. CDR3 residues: CASTLGEGSGELFF. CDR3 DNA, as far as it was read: TGTGCCAGCACCTTGGGTGAGGGGTCCGGGGAG. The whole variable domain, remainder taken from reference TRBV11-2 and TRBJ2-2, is EAGVAQSPRYKIIEKRQSVAFWCNPISGHATLYWYQQILGQGPKLLIQFQNNGVVDDSQLPKDRFSAERLKGVDSTLKIQPAKLEDSAVYLCASTLGEGSGELFFGEGSRLTVL.

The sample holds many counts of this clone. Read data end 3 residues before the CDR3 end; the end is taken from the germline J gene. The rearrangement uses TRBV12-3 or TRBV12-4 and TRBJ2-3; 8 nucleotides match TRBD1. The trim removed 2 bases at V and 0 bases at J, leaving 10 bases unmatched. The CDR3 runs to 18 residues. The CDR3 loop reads CASSLSAVGTGSTDTQYF. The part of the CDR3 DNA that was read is TGTGCCAGCAGTTTAAGTGCGGTGGGGACAGGCAGCACAGATACG.

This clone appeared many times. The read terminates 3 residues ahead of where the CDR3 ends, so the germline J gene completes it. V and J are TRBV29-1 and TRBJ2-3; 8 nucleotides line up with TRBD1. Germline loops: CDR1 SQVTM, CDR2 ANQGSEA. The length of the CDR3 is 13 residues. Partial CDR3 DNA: TGCAGCGTTGAACAGGGGGCCCAAGAGACG. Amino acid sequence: CSVEQGAQET. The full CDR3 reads CSVEQGAQETQYF.

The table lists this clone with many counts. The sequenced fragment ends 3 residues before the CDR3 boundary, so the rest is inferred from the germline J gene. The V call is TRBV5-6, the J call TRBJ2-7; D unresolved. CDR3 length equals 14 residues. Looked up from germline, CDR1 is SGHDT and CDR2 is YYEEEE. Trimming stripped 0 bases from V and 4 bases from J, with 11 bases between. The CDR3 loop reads CASSLGDIWYEQYF. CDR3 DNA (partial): TGTGCCAGCAGCTTGGGAGACATCTGGTACGAG.

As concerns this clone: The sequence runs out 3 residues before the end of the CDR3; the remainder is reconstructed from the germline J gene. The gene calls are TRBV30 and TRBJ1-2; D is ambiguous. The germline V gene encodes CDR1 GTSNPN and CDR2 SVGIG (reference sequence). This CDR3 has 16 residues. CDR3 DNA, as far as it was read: TGTGCCTGGAGTAGAGCTAGCGGGATAATGAGTAATGAC. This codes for CAWSRASGIMSND. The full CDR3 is CAWSRASGIMSNDYTF.

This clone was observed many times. CDR3 DNA (partial): TGCAGTGCTTTAGCGGGAGGGGAGATTGGCAATGAG. The encoded protein is CSALAGGEIGNE. The CDR3 reads in full as CSALAGGEIGNEQFF. This sequence joins TRBV20-1 and TRBJ2-1, with 11 bases that match TRBD2. The read ends 3 residues shy of where the CDR3 ends; the end is completed using the germline J gene. This CDR3 has 15 amino acids. The germline V gene encodes CDR1 DFQATT and CDR2 SNEGSKA (reference sequence). Trimming at V came to 5 bases and at J to 6 bases, leaving 9 bases not matched to a gene.

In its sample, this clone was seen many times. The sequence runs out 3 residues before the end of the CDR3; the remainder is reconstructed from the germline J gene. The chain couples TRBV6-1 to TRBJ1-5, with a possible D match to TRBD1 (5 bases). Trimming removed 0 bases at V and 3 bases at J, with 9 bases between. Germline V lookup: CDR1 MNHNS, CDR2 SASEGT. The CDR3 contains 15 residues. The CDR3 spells CASSEAPGDNQPQHF. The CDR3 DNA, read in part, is TGTGCCAGCAGTGAAGCGCCGGGGGACAATCAGCCC.